This T cell receptor beta chain was profiled in a study of OX40 agonist ivuxolimab in advanced cancers. Study observations and caveats: Certain nonresponding patients likewise had low normalized T-cell clonal expansion. With doses of 0.1 to 3.0 mg/kg, CD4+ and CD8+ blood T cells had undergone clonal expansion by week 6.

On this clone: Antigen unknown.

The CDR3 has 16 amino acids. V lost 7 bases, J lost 3 bases, and 19 bases lay in between. CDR1 and CDR2 from the germline V gene are MDHEN and SYDVKM. TCRdb's table, derived via immunoSEQ multiplex PCR, lists solely in-frame clones and lacks some. The sample lists about 120,000 clones; more than 80% were seen once. The source is an adult with an advanced solid tumor such as melanoma, head and neck, liver or kidney cancer. The chain carries TRBV28 and TRBJ2-1; D is perhaps TRBD2 (6 bases). The sample consisted of CD4+ or CD8+ T cells sorted from blood, taken in a trial of the OX40 agonist ivuxolimab. The CDR3 bases are TGTGCCAGCATTAAACTAGCCTCACCCAACTACAATGAGCAGTTCTTC. It is translated as CASIKLASPNYNEQFF. Supplemented by reference TRBV28 and TRBJ2-1, the full variable domain reads DVKVTQSSRYLVKRTGEKVFLECVQDMDHENMFWYRQDPGLGLRLIYFSYDVKMKEKGDIPEGYSVSREKKERFSLILESASTNQTSMYLCASIKLASPNYNEQFFGPGTRLTVL.